A single sample is the source of the 22 T cell receptor beta chains below, sequenced in a study of blood T cell repertoires in COVID-19. Libraries were prepared by immunoSEQ multiplex PCR; TCRdb keeps only in-frame clonotypes and omits some of them. Altogether roughly 70,000 clones are present, more than 60% being singletons, with the ten largest covering more than 20%. Sequenced: peripheral blood. The receptors shown here come from a man between 60 and 75 years old with acute or convalescent COVID-19.

DNA for the CDR3: TGCAGCGTTGGAGAGGTGAGACGGGGGAACAATGAGCAGTTCTTC. Protein product: CSVGEVRRGNNEQFF. The chain combines TRBV29-1 with TRBJ2-1, with D maybe TRBD2 (6 bases). CDR1 and CDR2 from the germline V gene are SQVTM and ANQGSEA. Trimming left V 4 bases short and J 5 bases short, with 18 bases between. The CDR3 consists of 15 residues.

V is TRBV15 and J is TRBJ1-6; D gene uncertain. CDR1 LNHNV and CDR2 YYDKDF come from the germline V gene (reference sequence). Trimming took off 0 bases at V and 7 bases at J, with 10 bases between the two ends. This CDR3 is built from 15 residues. CDR3 in amino acids: CATSREGRLNSPLHF. CDR3 nucleotide sequence: TGTGCCACCAGCAGAGAAGGCAGGTTGAATTCACCCCTCCACTTT.

V gene TRBV30 combines with J gene TRBJ2-2; D gene unclear. The V and J ends lost 6 bases and 3 bases respectively, with 8 bases between them. CDR1 GTSNPN and CDR2 SVGIG come from the germline V gene (reference sequence). There are 12 residues in the CDR3. CDR3 nucleotide sequence: TGTGCCTGCAACAGAGACACCGGGGAGCTGTTTTTT. Amino acids: CACNRDTGELFF. Full variable domain (rest looked up from reference TRBV30 and TRBJ2-2): SQTIHQWPATLVQPVGSPLSLECTVEGTSNPNLYWYRQAAGRGLQLLFYSVGIGQISSEVPQNLSASRPQDRQFILSSKKLLLSDSGFYLCACNRDTGELFFGEGSRLTVL.

This chain links TRBV3-1 (or the pseudogene TRBV3-2) with TRBJ2-7; the match to TRBD1 covers 8 bases. The germline V gene has CDR1 LGHDT and CDR2 YNNKEL (reference sequence). The CDR3 loop spans 14 amino acids. Germline trimming cut 5 bases from V and 2 bases from J; bases unmatched to any gene: 5. Here the CDR3 reads CASSFDRGPYEQYV. In nucleotides, the CDR3 is TGTGCCAGCAGCTTCGACAGGGGCCCCTACGAGCAGTACGTC.

The chain couples TRBV9 to TRBJ2-3; 7 nucleotides align to TRBD2. The CDR3 has 14 residues. Germline V CDR1 and CDR2: SGDLS, YYNGEE. Germline trimming cut 0 bases from V and 3 bases from J; bases unmatched to any gene: 1. The CDR3 DNA reads as TGTGCCAGCAGCGTAGAGCGGGGAACAGATACGCAGTATTTT. This sequence encodes CASSVERGTDTQYF.

The chain employs TRBV4-1 and TRBJ1-6; a weak D match, TRBD1 (5 bases). Germline V CDR1 and CDR2: MGHRA, YSYEKL. V was pared by 0 bases and J by 10 bases, with 13 bases between. The CDR3 extends over 15 amino acids. This chain's CDR3 is CASSQDRAGESPLHF. CDR3 coding DNA: TGCGCCAGCAGCCAAGATCGGGCGGGGGAATCACCCCTCCACTTT.

The CDR3 loop is CASRQGNSNQPQHF. In DNA, the CDR3 is TGCGCCAGCAGACAGGGTAACAGCAATCAGCCCCAGCATTTT. The chain carries TRBV10-2 and TRBJ1-5; D perhaps matches TRBD1 (6 bases). Germline V gene lookup returns CDR1 WSHSY and CDR2 SAAADI. There are 14 residues in the CDR3. Trimming cost V 6 bases and J 1 base, with 10 bases left between them.

This chain links TRBV5-3 with TRBJ2-7; tentatively, D is TRBD1 (5 bases). TRBV5-3 is classed as an ORF, of uncertain function. The CDR3 has 13 residues. V was shortened by 0 bases and J by 3 bases, with 7 bases between the two germline ends. This chain's CDR3 is CARSLGQSYEQYV. The CDR3 DNA reads as TGTGCCAGAAGCTTGGGACAGAGCTACGAGCAGTACGTC.

The rearrangement uses TRBV4-1 and TRBJ1-1, with D possibly matching TRBD1 (5 bases). Germline-derived CDR1 and CDR2 are MGHRA and YSYEKL. This CDR3 region has 16 residues. The V and J ends lost 3 bases and 0 bases respectively, with 14 bases between them. The CDR3, as DNA: TGCGCCAGCAGCCATTCACAGCGGGGGTTGAACACTGAAGCTTTCTTT. Amino acid sequence: CASSHSQRGLNTEAFF.

This clone has a single count. V usage is TRBV3-1 (or the pseudogene TRBV3-2) and J usage is TRBJ2-7; D is undetermined. The CDR3 extends over 12 amino acids. The germline V and J ends were trimmed by 1 base and 3 bases, with 4 bases remaining between them. Germline CDR1 and CDR2: LGHDT and YNNKEL (reference sequence). This CDR3 reads CASSQGIYEQYV. The CDR3 nucleotides read TGTGCCAGCAGCCAAGGTATCTACGAGCAGTACGTC.

The CDR3 loop is CASVVQGNEQYF. CDR3 sequence (DNA): TGTGCCAGCGTCGTACAGGGAAACGAGCAGTACTTC. The chain recombines TRBV7-9 with TRBJ2-7; D is possibly TRBD1 (6 bases). The V end was cut by 8 bases, the J end by 5 bases, with 13 bases between. Germline V gives CDR1 SEHNR, CDR2 FQNEAQ (reference sequence). This CDR3 has 12 amino acids. The entire variable domain, with the rest obtained from reference TRBV7-9 and TRBJ2-7, is as follows: DTGVSQNPRHKITKRGQNVTFRCDPISEHNRLYWYRQTLGQGPEFLTYFQNEAQLEKSRLLSDRFSAERPKGSFSTLEIQRTEQGDSAMYLCASVVQGNEQYFGPGTRLTVT.

In this sample, this clone turned up a few times. The chain couples TRBV7-3 to TRBJ1-6; no firm D call. Trimming took off 9 bases at V and 7 bases at J, with 13 bases between the two ends. The CDR3 consists of 13 residues. The germline V gene encodes CDR1 SGHTA and CDR2 FQGTGA. CDR3 residues: CASQYDGNSPLHF. In DNA form, the CDR3 reads TGTGCCAGTCAATATGACGGGAATTCACCCCTCCACTTT.

The chain uses TRBV24-1 and TRBJ1-1; D unclear. The germline CDR1 and CDR2 sequences are KGHDR and SFDVKD. The CDR3 runs to 15 residues. Trimming removed 3 bases from V and 0 bases from J, with 10 bases in between. CDR3 bases: TGTGCCACCAGTGATAGCGGCAGTTTGAACACTGAAGCTTTCTTT. Translated: CATSDSGSLNTEAFF.

This clone occurred once. The V and J genes are TRBV11-2 and TRBJ2-3, with D tentatively TRBD1 (5 bases). Trimming stripped 5 bases from V and 0 bases from J, with 18 bases between. Per the germline V gene, CDR1 is SGHAT and CDR2 is FQNNGV. The CDR3 length is 17 residues. The CDR3 bases are TGTGCCAGCAGCCCCCCCTATGACCAGGGAAGCACAGATACGCAGTATTTT. This sequence encodes CASSPPYDQGSTDTQYF. Drawing the rest from reference TRBV11-2 and TRBJ2-3, the complete variable domain is EAGVAQSPRYKIIEKRQSVAFWCNPISGHATLYWYQQILGQGPKLLIQFQNNGVVDDSQLPKDRFSAERLKGVDSTLKIQPAKLEDSAVYLCASSPPYDQGSTDTQYFGPGTRLTVL.

V is TRBV14 and J is TRBJ1-2; tentatively, D is TRBD1 (5 bases). The germline V and J ends were trimmed by 6 bases and 4 bases, with 18 bases remaining between them. Per germline, CDR1 SGHDN and CDR2 FVKESK. This CDR3 spans 15 amino acids. CDR3 in amino acids: CASRPLEGVLYGYTF. DNA of the CDR3: TGTGCCAGCAGACCCCTGGAAGGGGTGCTCTATGGCTACACCTTC.

CDR3 coding DNA: TGTGCCAGCAGTGTCCCCACAGGGAACTACGAGCAGTACTTC. It is translated as CASSVPTGNYEQYF. The chain is built from TRBV28 and TRBJ2-7; a possible D gene is TRBD1 (6 bases). CDR1 MDHEN and CDR2 SYDVKM come from the germline V gene. Between the trimmed V and J ends, which lost 5 bases and 3 bases, there was a span of 14 bases. There are 14 residues in the CDR3.

This sequence joins TRBV5-6 and TRBJ1-2; 7 nucleotides align to TRBD1. The CDR3 contains 16 residues. Trimming removed 4 bases from V and 0 bases from J; junction bases left unmatched: 9. Germline CDR1 reads SGHDT; CDR2 reads YYEEEE. Written as DNA, the CDR3 is TGTGCCAGCAGCCGTGTTCCGGGACAGACTAACTATGGCTACACCTTC. As protein: CASSRVPGQTNYGYTF.

This clone was counted a few times. The gene calls are TRBV3-1 (or the pseudogene TRBV3-2) and TRBJ2-5; D is unresolved. CDR3 length: 15 amino acids. V was trimmed by 0 bases and J by 2 bases, leaving 10 bases between them. Per the germline V gene, CDR1 is LGHDT and CDR2 is YNNKEL (reference sequence). Here the CDR3 DNA reads TGTGCCAGCAGCCAAGATTGGTCGGTACAAGAGACCCAGTACTTC. This gives the protein CASSQDWSVQETQYF.

The chain links TRBV4-1 to TRBJ1-5, with unresolved D. The germline V and J ends were trimmed by 2 bases and 5 bases, with 7 bases remaining between them. The CDR3 covers 13 residues. Germline V lookup: CDR1 MGHRA, CDR2 YSYEKL. CDR3 sequence (DNA): TGCGCCAGCAGCCAAAGACTGGATCAGCCCCAGCATTTT. Translated, it gives CASSQRLDQPQHF.

The chain joins TRBV27 to TRBJ2-7, with 8 bases that match TRBD2. J was trimmed by 0 bases and V by 8 bases; bases with no gene match: 9. This CDR3 comprises 15 residues. Germline loops: CDR1 MNHEY, CDR2 SMNVEV (reference sequence). The CDR3 DNA reads TGTGCCAGCTGTTACGGGAGGGGAAGCTCCTACGAGCAGTACGTC. This translates into CASCYGRGSSYEQYV.

V is TRBV28 and J is TRBJ1-5; weak D call: TRBD1 (5 bases). Between the trimmed V and J ends, which lost 6 bases and 0 bases, there was a span of 15 bases. The germline V gene has CDR1 MDHEN and CDR2 SYDVKM. The CDR3 spans 16 residues. CDR3 sequence (DNA): TGTGCCAGCAGGCCTGAAAGCGGGGGTAGCAATCAGCCCCAGCATTTT. Translation gives CASRPESGGSNQPQHF. Filled out from reference TRBV28 and TRBJ1-5, the complete variable domain reads DVKVTQSSRYLVKRTGEKVFLECVQDMDHENMFWYRQDPGLGLRLIYFSYDVKMKEKGDIPEGYSVSREKKERFSLILESASTNQTSMYLCASRPESGGSNQPQHFGDGTRLSIL.

V is TRBV2 and J is TRBJ1-1, with D possibly matching TRBD1 (5 bases). CDR3 length equals 15 residues. V lost 5 bases to trimming and J lost 5 bases, with 18 bases between them. Germline values: CDR1 SNHLY, CDR2 FYNNEI. CDR3 sequence (DNA): TGTGCCAGCAGTAACAACGGGGGTATAAGGACTGAAGCTTTCTTT. Translated: CASSNNGGIRTEAFF.